The present entry profiles one TCR beta chain with its context. This clonotype was counted between two and nine times. The antigen it binds to is not known. The input lacks base qualities; no much larger clone sits a single base away. The data were taken from a study of T-cell memory formation after mild COVID-19 (dated by TCRdb to about 2021). Study-level background: TCR sequence clusters from the two donors were found to be largely donor specific. Longitudinal TCRalpha and TCRbeta repertoire sequencing tracked T-cell clones expanding and contracting after mild COVID-19 in two donors. Two young, previously healthy adult volunteers made up the cohort, one male and one female. General study outcomes and caveats: Contracting CD4+ clones were found mainly in CM and EM memory subsets, while CD8+ clones were enriched in EMRA. Only two mild cases were covered by the study, and larger cohorts that include severe cases with pre-infection samples were considered necessary. Some responding clones were detected in pre-infection memory, which suggested that pre-existing cross-reactive memory T cells had joined the SARS-CoV-2 response. Balanced CD4/CD8 phenotypes were observed for clones contracting from day 15 to 85, whereas a bias towards CD4+ was observed for a second wave of clones expanding from day 15 to 37. The second-wave clones that peaked on day 37 were not confirmed to be SARS-CoV-2 specific.

TCRdb names Illumina NovaSeq 6000 as the instrument used. TCRalpha and TCRbeta cDNA libraries were constructed by 5'RACE with constant-segment primers, with sample barcodes and unique molecular identifiers being introduced. Trizol reagent was used to extract RNA from every sample. Library amplification was performed in two PCR steps, and a second sample barcode and Illumina TruSeq adapters were introduced in the second step. Sequencing of the libraries was done on an Illumina NovaSeq, producing 2 x 150 bp paired-end reads. The original methods were these. The reads were demultiplexed and collapsed into UMI-guided consensus sequences using migec v1.2.7. Using mixcr v2.1.11, UMI consensuses were aligned to TRA and TRB V and J templates and then assembled into clonotypes. A clonotype was counted as expanded or contracted only when both edgeR and NoisET called the clonotype significant, with the noise models trained on biological replicates. edgeR calls used a false discovery rate-adjusted p below 0.01 and a log2 fold-change threshold of 1. PCA with hierarchical clustering of max-normalized trajectories of the 1000 most abundant clonotypes was used as exploratory dynamics analysis. Separately sequenced CD4+ and CD8+ repertoires were used to assign a CD4 or CD8 phenotype to each responding clone. TCRdb applied fastp at Q25 and MiXCR to the public reads, then kept only in-frame beta chains. Rows merge per CDR3 protein into single entries with the most common DNA and genes. These V and J calls derive from TCRdb rather than the authors' analysis. This sample has a few hundred thousand distinct CDR3 sequences in its table, and roughly 16% of those were observed once. Roughly 24% of the sample belongs to the ten largest clones.

For CDR1 and CDR2, the germline V gene lists LGHNA and YSLEER. V and J are truncated by 0 bases and 0 bases respectively, leaving an intervening sequence of 9 bases. Counted from cysteine to phenylalanine, this CDR3 has 16 amino acids. Only the CDR3 DNA stays, 48 bases, in frame from base 1. Ficoll-Paque density gradient centrifugation was the method used to isolate PBMCs. Material: PBMCs or a T cell subset sorted from them (not recorded which). The V and J genes are TRBV4-3 and TRBJ1-3; no confident D gene assignment can be made. The clonotype comes from a man in his late teens or twenties who had mild COVID-19 (a few samples of this study predate the infection). The sample titles of this study are shuffled in the database, so cell type and time point are left out; the donor was told from shared clones. The CDR3 reads CASSQDPANSGNTIYF. The nucleotides read TGCGCCAGCAGCCAAGATCCCGCAAACTCTGGAAACACCATATATTTT.